This T cell receptor beta chain appears in the sequencing data of a study of CD8 T cells in Susac syndrome. CDR3 size: 14 residues. In germline, CDR1 is SQVTM, CDR2 ANQGSEA. Random hexamers were used to reverse transcribe the RNA input (about 0.5 to 1 ug). TCRdb used MiXCR to reprocess the immunoSEQ multiplex PCR reads, holding one entry per CDR3 protein. The table has about 140,000 distinct CDR3 sequences, about 95% seen once. The receptor was isolated from a human donor with multiple sclerosis. Specimen: CD4+ T cells from PBMCs. The chain links TRBV29-1 to TRBJ1-2; the D gene is possibly TRBD1 (6 bases). DNA of the CDR3: TGCACTGTGGCCAAGGCAGGGGTGAACTATGGCTACACCTTC. This codes for CTVAKAGVNYGYTF. The full variable domain, in which reference TRBV29-1 and TRBJ1-2 provide the parts outside the CDR3, is SAVISQKPSRDICQRGTSLTIQCQVDSQVTMMFWYRQQPGQSLTLIATANQGSEATYESGFVIDKFPISRPNLTFSTLTVSNMSPEDSSIYLCTVAKAGVNYGYTFGSGTRLTVV.